Each of the 5 T cell receptor beta chains below was sequenced from the same sample in a study of shared clonotypes between healthy human individuals. Only in-frame clones appear in the TCRdb table, and some are missing; sequencing was by immunoSEQ multiplex PCR. The repertoire holds a few million clones, with 85% to 95% as singletons. Sample: naive CD4+ T cells from PBMCs. Subset: CD45RA+ positively selected. The source is a man aged 18-30 years in good health. Some clones in this sample may be carry-over from other donors' samples.

The CDR3 region has the DNA TGTGCCAGCACGAAAACTAGCGGGACAAGGGGAGGCAACGAGCAGTACTTC. It codes for CASTKTSGTRGGNEQYF. This chain connects TRBV2 to TRBJ2-7; TRBD2 matches 10 bases. V lost 7 bases and J lost 5; bases outside the gene matches: 17. Germline V gene sequence: CDR1 SNHLY, CDR2 FYNNEI. The CDR3 is 17 amino acids.

J is TRBJ2-7 and V is TRBV2; the D gene is possibly TRBD1 (6 bases). Trimming stripped 5 bases from V and 2 bases from J, with 13 bases between. Germline CDR1 SNHLY, CDR2 FYNNEI. This CDR3 comprises 14 residues. The CDR3 nucleotides read TGTGCCAGCAGTCGGGACACAAAGACCTACGAGCAGTACTTC. Its protein product is CASSRDTKTYEQYF.

The genes are TRBV7-9 and TRBJ1-4; 7 bases fit TRBD1. Germline V gene data show CDR1 as SEHNR and CDR2 as FQNEAQ (reference sequence). Unmatched junction bases numbered 4, after V lost 1 base and J lost 5 bases. This CDR3 region has 15 residues. The CDR3 region has the DNA TGTGCCAGCAGCTTAGACAGGGGTTACAATGAAAAACTGTTTTTT. Its protein is CASSLDRGYNEKLFF.

This chain links TRBV15 with TRBJ1-1, with D unresolved. Trimming removed 0 bases at V and 1 base at J, with 12 bases between. Germline V CDR1 and CDR2: LNHNV, YYDKDF (reference sequence). This CDR3 comprises 16 residues. CDR3 residues: CATSRDVAGWNTEAFF. CDR3 DNA sequence: TGTGCCACCAGCAGAGATGTGGCAGGTTGGAACACTGAAGCTTTCTTT.

The chain combines TRBV27 with TRBJ2-6; D tentatively reads TRBD1 or TRBD2 (5 bases each). This CDR3 is 18 amino acids long. CDR1 and CDR2 from the germline V gene are MNHEY and SMNVEV (reference sequence). Trimming cost V 4 bases and J 0 bases, with 16 bases left between them. The DNA of the CDR3 is TGTGCCAGCAGTTCCCGCAGAGGGACCCTCTCTGGGGCCAACGTCCTGACTTTC. It yields the protein CASSSRRGTLSGANVLTF.